This TCR beta chain was found in a study of graft-versus-host responses after intestinal transplantation. TCRdb's table, derived via immunoSEQ multiplex PCR, lists solely in-frame clones and lacks some. The table shows approximately 97,000 clones, with about nine tenths occurring only once. A remark on this clone: Antigen: not known.

The source material was unstimulated CD8+ T cells sorted from spleen or lymph node cells, sampled before transplant. This sequence originates from a human donor who was the organ donor for an intestinal transplant.

Here the CDR3 reads CASSIVVNTEAFF. The CDR3 region has the DNA TGTGCCAGTAGTATCGTTGTTAACACTGAAGCTTTCTTT. The chain couples TRBV19 to TRBJ1-1, with no clear D. V dropped 3 bases and J dropped 2 bases, with 7 bases sitting between them. CDR1 and CDR2 from the germline V gene are LNHDA and SQIVND (reference sequence). This CDR3 spans 13 amino acids.